This TCR beta chain was identified in a study of cytomegalovirus exposure and HLA in healthy donors. Study-wide points: A list of roughly 180 TCR beta chains associated with cytomegalovirus was given. Clonal expansion, a later analysis showed, was greater in HLA-associated TCR beta chains than in equally common others. By a later analysis, the bulk of CMV-associated TCR beta chains appeared HLA-restricted.

The PCR used 60 Vbeta and 13 Jbeta primers. Assay used: immunoSEQ multiplex PCR; TCRdb lists only in-frame clones, some missing. This sample has around 160,000 clones, with approximately 79% found just once. In regard to this clone: Its target is not known.

The CDR3 contains 15 residues. With 0 bases removed from V and 0 bases from J, the gap between germline ends came to 6 bases. CDR1 is SGHTA, CDR2 FQGNSA, per germline. This chain uses TRBV7-2 with TRBJ2-1; D gene uncertain. The sequencing input was PBMCs. This TCR derives from a human donor in good health. The CDR3 loop reads CASSLATSSYNEQFF. In DNA, the CDR3 is TGTGCCAGCAGCTTAGCTACCAGCTCCTACAATGAGCAGTTCTTC.